Sequencing of this T cell receptor (beta chain) was carried out in a study of cytomegalovirus exposure and HLA in healthy donors. Note on this clone: The same CDR3 is also encoded by other DNA sequences in this sample.

The V and J ends lost 2 bases and 6 bases, in that order; junction bases with no gene match: 7. The CDR3 extends over 15 amino acids. Looked up from germline, CDR1 is MNHEY and CDR2 is SVGAGI. PCR primers comprised 60 Vbeta and 13 Jbeta primers. Generated by immunoSEQ multiplex PCR, the TCRdb table keeps only in-frame clones and is missing some. The data show about 130,000 clones, with approximately 74% seen just once and around 4% held by the top ten. The source is a man in his late teens or twenties in good health and CMV-seropositive. Sequencing was performed on PBMCs. This chain uses TRBV6-5 with TRBJ2-3; TRBD1 agrees at 8 bases. The CDR3 DNA sequence: TGTGCCAGCAGTTACGAGACAGGGGTTACGGATACGCAGTATTTT. Translation gives CASSYETGVTDTQYF.